These 18 T cell receptor beta chains originate from one sample sequenced in a study of metastatic and nonmetastatic thyroid tumors. TCRdb reprocessed the PCR reads using MiXCR. Of some 22,000 clones listed, approximately 11% are singletons. Thyroid surgery was preceded by no treatment in any patient. Sequences were obtained from blood. The receptors here all came from a female donor with papillary thyroid cancer or a benign thyroid nodule (not recorded which). Some clones in this sample may be carry-over from other donors' samples.

This clone has a count of ten or more. The chain has TRBV19 and TRBJ1-1; D not certain. The CDR3 spans 12 residues. The V gene lost 2 bases and the J gene lost 11 bases, with 12 bases spanning the gap. Germline CDR1 and CDR2: LNHDA and SQIVND (reference sequence). For the CDR3, the DNA is TGTGCCAGTAGTATATTGGCGGGTCGGGCTTTCTTT. The encoded protein is CASSILAGRAFF. Based on the CDR3 plus reference TRBV19 and TRBJ1-1, the full variable domain is DGGITQSPKYLFRKEGQNVTLSCEQNLNHDAMYWYRQDPGQGLRLIYYSQIVNDFQKGDIAEGYSVSREKKESFPLTVTSAQKNPTAFYLCASSILAGRAFFGQGTRLTVV.

The V gene is TRBV20-1, the J gene TRBJ1-5; D uncertain. The CDR3 contains 13 residues. V was clipped by 0 bases and J by 7 bases, with 10 bases between them. Looked up from germline, CDR1 is DFQATT and CDR2 is SNEGSKA (reference sequence). This CDR3 reads CSARDLHGQPQHF. CDR3 in DNA: TGCAGTGCTAGAGATCTACACGGACAGCCCCAGCATTTT.

Within the sample, this clone is medium-sized (0.01 to 0.1%). CDR3 loop: CASSYEAGGYGYTF. In nucleotides, the CDR3 is TGTGCCAGCAGTTACGAGGCAGGAGGCTATGGCTACACCTTC. This rearrangement joins TRBV6-5 to TRBJ1-2; D remains unclear. Germline V lookup: CDR1 MNHEY, CDR2 SVGAGI. Trimming pared 2 bases from V and 4 bases from J, leaving 11 bases between. This CDR3 region has 14 residues.

This clone showed up just a few times. A much larger clone differs by one base, so this may be a read error. The rearrangement links TRBV6-1 to TRBJ1-1; D may be TRBD1 (6 bases). The CDR3 consists of 13 residues. V gave up 4 bases and J gave up 3 bases, with 9 bases separating them. Germline CDR1 and CDR2: MNHNS and SASEGT. Here the CDR3 reads CASSGWTDTEAFF. The CDR3 nucleotides are TGTGCCAGCAGTGGATGGACAGACACTGAAGCTTTCTTT.

On this clone itself: The CDR3 carries no conserved terminal phenylalanine or tryptophan, so it likely arises from a read error. The CDR3 spells CASSFSRGRYNEQFL. The CDR3 DNA reads as TGTGCCAGCAGTTTTTCCCGGGGGCGCTACAATGAGCAGTTCTTA. The rearrangement uses TRBV27 and TRBJ2-1; either TRBD1 or TRBD2 may supply D (6 bases each). The germline V gene has CDR1 MNHEY and CDR2 SMNVEV (reference sequence). With 3 bases removed from V and 3 bases from J, the gap between germline ends came to 12 bases. CDR3 length equals 15 residues.

This clone was counted many times. The chain is built from TRBV3-1 and TRBJ2-2; D uncertain. This CDR3 spans 15 amino acids. Germline V gives CDR1 LGHDT, CDR2 YNNKEL (reference sequence). Trimming took off 1 base at V and 6 bases at J, with 12 bases between the two ends. The CDR3 is CASSQVGWGAGELFF. The CDR3 nucleotides read TGTGCCAGCAGCCAAGTGGGTTGGGGTGCCGGGGAGCTGTTTTTT.

Turning to this clone: Germline and junction disagree at one end, which may indicate a read error. The V and J genes are TRBV6-1 and TRBJ2-5, with TRBD2 matching 9 bases. Germline values: CDR1 MNHNS, CDR2 SASEGT. CDR3 length: 15 residues. CDR3 amino acids: CAISHGLAGLGTQYF. In nucleotides, the CDR3 is TGTGCCATCAGTCACGGGCTAGCGGGATTAGGGACCCAGTACTTC.

By proportion, this clone is medium-sized (0.01 to 0.1%). This chain links TRBV6-4 with TRBJ2-1; tentatively, D is TRBD1 (5 bases). The CDR3 runs 14 residues. Deletions cut 4 bases from V and 8 bases from J, with 15 bases between. CDR1 and CDR2 from the germline V gene are MRHNA and SNTAGT. The CDR3 region has the DNA TGTGCCAGCAGTGCGTCCCAGGGTCGGTATGAGCAGTTCTTC. Protein: CASSASQGRYEQFF.

The table lists this clone with many counts. The chain is built from TRBV19 and TRBJ2-7, with TRBD1 matching 8 bases. CDR1 is LNHDA and CDR2 is SQIVND in the germline V gene (reference sequence). CDR3 length: 15 amino acids. J gave up 3 bases and V 5 bases, and 9 bases lay outside the gene matches. Here the CDR3 DNA reads TGTGCCAGTAGTGCCGGGACAGGAGACTTCTACGAGCAGTACTTC. Translated: CASSAGTGDFYEQYF.

This clone was observed a handful of times. One end of the junction does not line up with germline, which may come from a read error. The gene calls are TRBV6-5 and TRBJ2-7, with 11 positions matching TRBD1. Germline loops: CDR1 MNHEY, CDR2 SVGAGI. The CDR3 has 17 residues. The CDR3 here is CASSYPRDRGVSYEQYF. In nucleotides, the CDR3 is TGTGCCAGCAGTTACCCAAGGGACAGGGGGGTTTCCTATGAGCAGTACTTC.

This clone was found many times. This chain connects TRBV6-6 to TRBJ2-1; 8 bases are a match to TRBD1. Losses at the gene ends were 1 base for V and 0 bases for J; bases not matched to a gene: 2. The CDR3 is 16 amino acids. Germline values: CDR1 MNHNY, CDR2 SVGAGI (reference sequence). The CDR3 nucleotides read TGTGCCAGCAGTTACTACGGGACAGGCTCCTACAATGAGCAGTTCTTC. As protein: CASSYYGTGSYNEQFF.

A remark on this clone: At one boundary the junction diverges from the germline segment, which might be a read error. The chain combines TRBV4-1 with TRBJ2-6, with D maybe TRBD1 (5 bases). The CDR3 is made up of 18 amino acids. Germline V gene sequence: CDR1 MGHRA, CDR2 YSYEKL. As DNA, the CDR3 is TGCGCCAGCAGCCAAGAACCTATCTTCGTCTCTGGGGCCAACGTCCTGGCTTTC. It translates to CASSQEPIFVSGANVLAF.

This clone came up many times. The CDR3 spells CASTWDTGPYNEQFF. Written as DNA, the CDR3 is TGTGCCAGCACCTGGGACACCGGGCCGTACAATGAGCAGTTCTTC. The chain links TRBV6-2 or TRBV6-3 to TRBJ2-1; tentative D call: TRBD1 (6 bases). The CDR3 sequence is 15 residues long. Trimming removed 7 bases at V and 4 bases at J, with 17 bases between. The germline CDR1 and CDR2 sequences are MNHEY and SVGEGT.

This clone was detected many times. J is TRBJ1-1 and V is TRBV13, with 9 bases fitting TRBD1. Germline V gives CDR1 PRHDT, CDR2 FYEKMQ (reference sequence). The CDR3 contains 17 residues. The V gene end was trimmed by 6 bases and the J gene end by 1 base; junction bases not matched to a gene: 12. CDR3 sequence reads: CASRTTDRGQGNTEAFF. The CDR3 nucleotides read TGTGCCAGCAGAACGACCGACCGGGGACAGGGGAACACTGAAGCTTTCTTT.

This clone was seen ten or more times. The CDR3: CAIFSLRTGLWGHTDTQYF. CDR3 sequence (DNA): TGTGCCATCTTTTCGCTTCGGACAGGCCTGTGGGGGCACACAGATACGCAGTATTTT. The chain combines TRBV10-3 with TRBJ2-3; 7 bases match TRBD1. The CDR3 is 19 amino acids. Trimming took 8 bases from V and 2 from J; bases not matched to a gene: 22. Per germline, CDR1 ENHRY and CDR2 SYGVKD.

This clone was counted a few times. This chain uses TRBV28 with TRBJ1-1; the D is unclear. Per the germline V gene, CDR1 is MDHEN and CDR2 is SYDVKM. The CDR3 has 14 residues. The ends were cut back, 7 bases at V and 7 bases at J, with 19 bases in the middle. CDR3 in DNA: TGTGCCAGCACCGTCATGAGTACAGTGGGTGAAGCTTTCTTT. Its translation is CASTVMSTVGEAFF.

This clone was seen more than once but under ten times. The chain employs TRBV6-5 and TRBJ1-4; D is perhaps TRBD1 (6 bases). Germline CDR1 is MNHEY and CDR2 is SVGAGI. The CDR3 consists of 17 residues. V gave up 2 bases and J gave up 8 bases, with 21 bases separating them. The chain's CDR3 is CASSYGGATGGEEKLFF. In nucleotides, the CDR3 is TGTGCCAGCAGTTACGGGGGGGCGACAGGAGGGGAGGAAAAACTGTTTTTT.

This clone was counted many times. This rearrangement joins TRBV2 to TRBJ1-5, with 9 bases fitting TRBD1. The length of the CDR3 is 14 residues. Germline V gene sequence: CDR1 SNHLY, CDR2 FYNNEI. With V trimmed by 6 bases and J by 5 bases, 5 bases remained unmatched. The CDR3 sequence is CASSLQGAHQPQHF. The CDR3 nucleotides read TGTGCCAGCAGCTTACAGGGGGCGCATCAGCCCCAGCATTTT. Filled out from reference TRBV2 and TRBJ1-5, the complete variable domain reads EPEVTQTPSHQVTQMGQEVILRCVPISNHLYFYWYRQILGQKVEFLVSFYNNEISEKSEIFDDQFSVERPDGSNFTLKIRSTKLEDSAMYFCASSLQGAHQPQHFGDGTRLSIL.